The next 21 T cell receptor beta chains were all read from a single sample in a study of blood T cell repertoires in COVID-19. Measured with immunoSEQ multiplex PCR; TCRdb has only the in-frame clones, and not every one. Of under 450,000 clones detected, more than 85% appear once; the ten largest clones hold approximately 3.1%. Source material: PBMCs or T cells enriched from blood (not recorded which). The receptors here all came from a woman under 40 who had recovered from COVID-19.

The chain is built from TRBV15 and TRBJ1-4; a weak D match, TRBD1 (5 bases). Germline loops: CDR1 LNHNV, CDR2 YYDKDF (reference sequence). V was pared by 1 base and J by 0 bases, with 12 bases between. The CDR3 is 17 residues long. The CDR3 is CATSRGGSGATNEKLFF. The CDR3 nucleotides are TGTGCCACCAGCAGAGGAGGATCGGGGGCAACTAATGAAAAACTGTTTTTT. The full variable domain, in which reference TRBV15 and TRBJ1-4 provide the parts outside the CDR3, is DAMVIQNPRYQVTQFGKPVTLSCSQTLNHNVMYWYQQKSSQAPKLLFHYYDKDFNNEADTPDNFQSRRPNTSFCFLDIRSPGLGDTAMYLCATSRGGSGATNEKLFFGSGTQLSVL.

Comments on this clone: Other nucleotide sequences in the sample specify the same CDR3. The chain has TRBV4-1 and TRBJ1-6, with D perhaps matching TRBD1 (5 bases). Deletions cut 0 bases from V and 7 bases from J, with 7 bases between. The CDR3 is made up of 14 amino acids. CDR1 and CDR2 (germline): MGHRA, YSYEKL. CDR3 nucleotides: TGCGCCAGCAGCCAAGACAGGACAAATTCACCCCTCCACTTT. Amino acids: CASSQDRTNSPLHF.

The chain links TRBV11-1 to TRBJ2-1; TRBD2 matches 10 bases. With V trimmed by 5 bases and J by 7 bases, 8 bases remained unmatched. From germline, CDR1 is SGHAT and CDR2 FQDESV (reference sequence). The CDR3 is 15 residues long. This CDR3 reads CASSRSGRAGNEQFF. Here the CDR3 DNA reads TGTGCCAGCAGCCGCAGCGGGAGGGCCGGGAATGAGCAGTTCTTC.

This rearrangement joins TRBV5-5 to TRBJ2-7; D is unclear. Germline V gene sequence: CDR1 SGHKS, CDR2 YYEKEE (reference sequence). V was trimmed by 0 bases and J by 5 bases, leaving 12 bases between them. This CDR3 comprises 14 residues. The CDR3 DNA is TGTGCCAGCAGCTTGGGAGGCTACTCACACGAGCAGTACTTC. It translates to CASSLGGYSHEQYF.

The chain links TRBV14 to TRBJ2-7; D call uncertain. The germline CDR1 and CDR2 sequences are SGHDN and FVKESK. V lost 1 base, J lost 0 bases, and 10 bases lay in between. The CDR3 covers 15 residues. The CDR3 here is CASSQGALPSYEQYF. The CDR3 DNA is TGTGCCAGCAGCCAAGGGGCCCTACCCTCCTACGAGCAGTACTTC.

In DNA, the CDR3 is TGTGCCAGCAGCTCACAGGGGCAAGAGACCCAGTACTTC. It translates to CASSSQGQETQYF. The chain is built from TRBV7-9 and TRBJ2-5; 7 nucleotides match TRBD1. Germline assignment: CDR1 SEHNR and CDR2 FQNEAQ (reference sequence). Losses at the gene ends were 4 bases for V and 2 bases for J; bases not matched to a gene: 1. The CDR3 is 13 residues long.

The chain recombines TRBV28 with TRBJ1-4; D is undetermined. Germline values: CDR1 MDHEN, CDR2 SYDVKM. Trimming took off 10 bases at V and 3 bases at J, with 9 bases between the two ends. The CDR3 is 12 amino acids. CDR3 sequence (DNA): TGTGCCATATCTAGCCCTAATGAAAAACTGTTTTTT. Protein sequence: CAISSPNEKLFF.

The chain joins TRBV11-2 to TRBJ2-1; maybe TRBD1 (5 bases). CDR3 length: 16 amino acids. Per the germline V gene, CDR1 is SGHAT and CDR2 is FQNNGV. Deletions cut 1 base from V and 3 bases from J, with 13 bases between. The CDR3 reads CASSLVVNRYYNEQFF. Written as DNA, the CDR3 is TGTGCCAGCAGCTTAGTGGTAAACAGGTACTACAATGAGCAGTTCTTC.

CDR3 protein: CASSGAGGPGEQYF. In DNA form, the CDR3 reads TGTGCCAGCAGCGGAGCGGGAGGGCCGGGGGAGCAGTACTTC. The chain employs TRBV5-4 and TRBJ2-7, with 10 bases matching TRBD2. After removal of 4 bases from V and 7 bases from J, the junction contained 8 bases not matched to a gene. Germline V gives CDR1 SGHNT, CDR2 YYREEE (reference sequence). The CDR3 totals 14 residues.

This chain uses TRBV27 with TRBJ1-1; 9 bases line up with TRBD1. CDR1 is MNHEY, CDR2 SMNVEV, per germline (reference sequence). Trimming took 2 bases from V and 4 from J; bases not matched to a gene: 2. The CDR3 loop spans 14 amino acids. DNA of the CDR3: TGTGCCAGCAGTTTACGGACAGGGGTCACTGAAGCTTTCTTT. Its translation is CASSLRTGVTEAFF.

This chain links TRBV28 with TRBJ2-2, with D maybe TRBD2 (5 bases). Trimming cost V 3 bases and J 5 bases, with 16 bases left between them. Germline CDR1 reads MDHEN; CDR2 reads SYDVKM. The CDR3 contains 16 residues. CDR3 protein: CASSLGSSGKTGELFF. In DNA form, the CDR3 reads TGTGCCAGCAGTTTGGGGTCCTCGGGGAAAACCGGGGAGCTGTTTTTT. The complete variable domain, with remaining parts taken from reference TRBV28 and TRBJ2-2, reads DVKVTQSSRYLVKRTGEKVFLECVQDMDHENMFWYRQDPGLGLRLIYFSYDVKMKEKGDIPEGYSVSREKKERFSLILESASTNQTSMYLCASSLGSSGKTGELFFGEGSRLTVL.

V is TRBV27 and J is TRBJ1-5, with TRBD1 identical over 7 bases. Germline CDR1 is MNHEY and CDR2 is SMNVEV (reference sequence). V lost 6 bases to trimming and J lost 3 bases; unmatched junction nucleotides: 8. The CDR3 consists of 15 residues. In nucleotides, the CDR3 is TGTGCCAGCAGACGTACAGGGGTGGTCAATCAGCCCCAGCATTTT. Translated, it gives CASRRTGVVNQPQHF.

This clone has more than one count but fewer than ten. The CDR3 coding sequence is TGTGCCAGCGGGGAGCGGGGTGCCTTCTACAATGAGCAGTTCTTC. Translated: CASGERGAFYNEQFF. The chain has TRBV18 and TRBJ2-1, with 7 nucleotides matching TRBD2. V trimming: 8 bases; J trimming: 3 bases; junction bases outside the gene matches: 10. CDR3 size: 15 residues. Germline V gene data show CDR1 as KGHSH and CDR2 as LQKENI. The full variable domain, rest sourced from reference TRBV18 and TRBJ2-1, is NAGVMQNPRHLVRRRGQEARLRCSPMKGHSHVYWYRQLPEEGLKFMVYLQKENIIDESGMPKERFSAEFPKEGPSILRIQQVVRGDSAAYFCASGERGAFYNEQFFGPGTRLTVL.

The DNA of the CDR3 is TGTGCCAGCAGCGCCGGGGGGGCGGCGGAGCAGTTCTTC. Encoded protein: CASSAGGAAEQFF. The V call is TRBV7-9, the J call TRBJ2-1; TRBD2 matches 8 bases. Germline CDR1 reads SEHNR; CDR2 reads FQNEAQ (reference sequence). The CDR3 spans 13 residues. V trimming: 5 bases; J trimming: 10 bases; junction bases outside the gene matches: 7.

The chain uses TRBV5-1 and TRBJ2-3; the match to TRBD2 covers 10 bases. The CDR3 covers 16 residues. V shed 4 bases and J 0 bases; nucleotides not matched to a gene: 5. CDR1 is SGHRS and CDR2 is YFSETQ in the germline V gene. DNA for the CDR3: TGCGCCAGCAGCCATAGCGGGGGGTTTAGCACAGATACGCAGTATTTT. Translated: CASSHSGGFSTDTQYF.

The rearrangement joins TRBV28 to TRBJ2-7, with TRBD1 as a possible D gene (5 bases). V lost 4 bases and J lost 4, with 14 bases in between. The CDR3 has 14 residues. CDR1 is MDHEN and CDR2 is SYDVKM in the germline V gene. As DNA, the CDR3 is TGTGCCAGCAGTTCCACCCGACAGTATTACGAGCAGTACTTC. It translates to CASSSTRQYYEQYF. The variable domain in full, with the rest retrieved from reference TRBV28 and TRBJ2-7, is DVKVTQSSRYLVKRTGEKVFLECVQDMDHENMFWYRQDPGLGLRLIYFSYDVKMKEKGDIPEGYSVSREKKERFSLILESASTNQTSMYLCASSSTRQYYEQYFGPGTRLTVT.

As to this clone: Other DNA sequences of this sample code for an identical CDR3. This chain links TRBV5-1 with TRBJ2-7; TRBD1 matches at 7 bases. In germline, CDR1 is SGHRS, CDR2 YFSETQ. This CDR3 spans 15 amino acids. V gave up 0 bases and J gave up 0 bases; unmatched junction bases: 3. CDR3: CASSLAGGNSYEQYF. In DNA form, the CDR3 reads TGCGCCAGCAGCTTGGCAGGGGGAAACTCCTACGAGCAGTACTTC.

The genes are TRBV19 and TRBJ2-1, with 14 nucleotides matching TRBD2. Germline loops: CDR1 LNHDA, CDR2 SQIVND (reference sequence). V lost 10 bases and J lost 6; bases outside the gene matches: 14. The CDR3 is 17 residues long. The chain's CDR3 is CATDGTSGSFLVNEQFF. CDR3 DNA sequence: TGTGCCACAGACGGGACTAGCGGGAGTTTTTTGGTCAATGAGCAGTTCTTC.

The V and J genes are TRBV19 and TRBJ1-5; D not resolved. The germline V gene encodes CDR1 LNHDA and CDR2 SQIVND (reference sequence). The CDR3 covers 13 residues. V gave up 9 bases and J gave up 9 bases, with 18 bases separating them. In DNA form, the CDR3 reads TGTGCCAGCCAATTTATCCCGGGGAGGCCCCAGCATTTT. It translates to CASQFIPGRPQHF.

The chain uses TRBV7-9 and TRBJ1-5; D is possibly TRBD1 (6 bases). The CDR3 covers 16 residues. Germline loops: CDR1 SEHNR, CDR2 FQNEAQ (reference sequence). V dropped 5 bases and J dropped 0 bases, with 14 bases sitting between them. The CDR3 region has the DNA TGTGCCAGCAGCCGGGGGGCAGATTTTAGCAATCAGCCCCAGCATTTT. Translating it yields CASSRGADFSNQPQHF.

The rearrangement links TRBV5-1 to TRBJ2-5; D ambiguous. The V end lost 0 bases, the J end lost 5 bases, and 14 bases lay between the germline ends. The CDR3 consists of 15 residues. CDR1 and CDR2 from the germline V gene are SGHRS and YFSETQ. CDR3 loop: CASSLAADPAETQYF. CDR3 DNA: TGCGCCAGCAGCTTGGCCGCTGATCCCGCGGAGACCCAGTACTTC.